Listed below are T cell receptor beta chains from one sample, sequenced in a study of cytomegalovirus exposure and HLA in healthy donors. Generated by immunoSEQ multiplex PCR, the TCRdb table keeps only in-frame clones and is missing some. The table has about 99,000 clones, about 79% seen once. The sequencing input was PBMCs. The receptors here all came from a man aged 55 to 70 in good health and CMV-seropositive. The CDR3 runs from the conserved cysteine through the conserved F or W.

CASSRTGSQPQHF,TRBJ1-5,TRBV11-2
CAISEVATDTQYF,TRBJ2-3,TRBV10-3
CASSLGQGVGYTF,TRBJ1-2,TRBV19
CAISRDRGDYGYTF,TRBJ1-2,TRBV10-3
CSVSPTPKGEQFF,TRBJ2-1,TRBV29-1
CAWSVRGQASSYNSPLHF,TRBJ1-6,TRBV30
CASSPPTSGGNNEQFF,TRBJ2-1,TRBV18
CATQPGQRVYEQYF,.,TRBV27
CASRSRSRTDTQYF,TRBJ2-3,TRBV6-5
CASSAGQGYNSPLHF,TRBJ1-6,TRBV5-4
CSSSLAAVYGYTF,TRBJ1-2,TRBV7-9
CASRLLGSTDTQYF,TRBJ2-3,TRBV7-9